Presented here are 17 T cell receptor beta chains from one specimen sequenced in a study of T-cell memory formation after mild COVID-19. TCRdb reanalysed the 5' RACE reads using MiXCR and keeps one entry per CDR3 protein. The sample contains around 220,000 distinct CDR3 sequences, less than 20% of which appear only once. Sequenced sample: PBMCs or a T cell subset sorted from them (not recorded which). These receptors originate from a man aged 18 to 29 who had mild COVID-19 (a few samples of this study predate the infection). Cell type and time point are not known.

J is TRBJ2-5 and V is TRBV2; TRBD2 matches 13 bases. The V gene end was trimmed by 4 bases and the J gene end by 4 bases; junction bases not matched to a gene: 3. CDR3 length equals 15 residues. Germline V CDR1 and CDR2: SNHLY, FYNNEI. CDR3 sequence reads: CASSGRTSGGETQYF. The CDR3 DNA follows: TGTGCCAGCAGTGGACGGACTAGCGGGGGAGAGACCCAGTACTTC. Full variable domain (outside the CDR3, taken from reference TRBV2 and TRBJ2-5): EPEVTQTPSHQVTQMGQEVILRCVPISNHLYFYWYRQILGQKVEFLVSFYNNEISEKSEIFDDQFSVERPDGSNFTLKIRSTKLEDSAMYFCASSGRTSGGETQYFGPGTRLLVL.

This clonotype was observed a handful of times. The chain is built from TRBV4-1 and TRBJ2-1; 11 bases are shared with TRBD2. Germline assignment: CDR1 MGHRA and CDR2 YSYEKL. The ends lost 3 bases at V and 10 bases at J; junction bases unmatched: 11. The CDR3 spans 16 residues. The CDR3 here is CASSQDYSGGAREQFF. For the CDR3, the DNA is TGCGCCAGCAGCCAGGATTATAGCGGGGGGGCTCGAGAGCAGTTCTTC.

Only a few counts were recorded for this clonotype. This rearrangement joins TRBV20-1 to TRBJ1-6; D gene unclear. The germline V and J ends were trimmed by 0 bases and 3 bases, with 6 bases remaining between them. The germline gives CDR1 DFQATT, CDR2 SNEGSKA (reference sequence). The CDR3 has 14 residues. For the CDR3, the DNA is TGCAGTGCTAGAGATGCAGTCTATAATTCACCCCTCCACTTT. This gives the protein CSARDAVYNSPLHF.

V gene TRBV24-1 combines with J gene TRBJ1-2; D gene uncertain. V lost 1 base, J lost 5 bases, and 7 bases lay in between. Germline CDR1 is KGHDR and CDR2 is SFDVKD. The CDR3 sequence is 13 residues long. The CDR3 DNA reads TGTGCCACCAGTGATTTTCCCGATTATGGCTACACCTTC. Translating it yields CATSDFPDYGYTF.

This clonotype was counted only a few times. The CDR3 spells CASSGGQDTEAFF. The CDR3 DNA reads TGTGCCAGCAGCGGTGGACAGGACACTGAAGCTTTCTTT. This chain joins TRBV7-2 and TRBJ1-1; 7 bases fit TRBD1. This CDR3 region has 13 residues. J lost 3 bases, V lost 5 bases, and 3 bases had no gene match. Germline V gene data show CDR1 as SGHTA and CDR2 as FQGNSA.

The chain carries TRBV5-1 and TRBJ1-2; the D gene is possibly TRBD1 (5 bases). The CDR3 is made up of 17 amino acids. The germline V gene has CDR1 SGHRS and CDR2 YFSETQ. Trimming removed 1 base at V and 3 bases at J, with 19 bases between. CDR3 region: CASSLSWLVDRHYGYTF. In DNA form, the CDR3 reads TGCGCCAGCAGCTTGTCTTGGCTCGTTGACAGACACTATGGCTACACCTTC.

This clonotype has just a few counts. V is TRBV5-1 and J is TRBJ2-1, with TRBD1 matching 7 bases. Germline lookup yields CDR1 SGHRS and CDR2 YFSETQ. This CDR3 has 15 residues. The V and J ends lost 2 bases and 4 bases, in that order; junction bases with no gene match: 6. The CDR3 sequence: CASSFLTGNYNEQFF. The CDR3 DNA sequence: TGCGCCAGCAGCTTCCTGACAGGGAATTACAATGAGCAGTTCTTC.

The sample holds many counts of this clonotype. The V gene is TRBV12-3 or TRBV12-4, the J gene TRBJ1-5; D ambiguous. The CDR3 consists of 11 residues. Deletions cut 7 bases from V and 4 bases from J, with 5 bases between. CDR3 coding DNA: TGTGCCAGCATGGGGAATCAGCCCCAGCATTTT. Residues: CASMGNQPQHF.

The CDR3 loop reads CSARMGNTEAFF. DNA of the CDR3: TGCAGTGCTAGAATGGGGAACACTGAAGCTTTCTTT. V gene TRBV20-1 combines with J gene TRBJ1-1; D unresolved. The CDR3 consists of 12 residues. In germline, CDR1 is DFQATT, CDR2 SNEGSKA (reference sequence). V dropped 2 bases and J dropped 1 base, with 5 bases sitting between them.

The gene calls are TRBV4-3 and TRBJ2-7; the match to TRBD1 covers 9 bases. With V trimmed by 3 bases and J by 2 bases, 5 bases remained unmatched. The CDR3 totals 15 residues. CDR1 and CDR2 from the germline V gene are LGHNA and YSLEER. For the CDR3, the DNA is TGCGCCAGCAGCCAGGCCGGGACAGGGACCTACGAGCAGTACTTC. It encodes CASSQAGTGTYEQYF.

This clonotype showed up just a few times. V is TRBV18 and J is TRBJ1-1; D ambiguous. The CDR3 has 13 amino acids. In germline, CDR1 is KGHSH, CDR2 LQKENI. Deletions cut 5 bases from V and 7 bases from J, with 14 bases between. The CDR3 DNA reads as TGTGCCAGCTCAGGCTTGGGTAAGATTGAAGCTTTCTTT. Translation: CASSGLGKIEAFF.

V usage is TRBV3-1 and J usage is TRBJ1-3; no clear D gene. V was pared by 7 bases and J by 4 bases, with 14 bases between. The CDR3 is 14 residues long. The V gene's germline CDR1 is LGHDT and CDR2 YNNKEL (reference sequence). This CDR3 reads CASTPSAAGNTIYF. DNA of the CDR3: TGTGCCAGCACCCCTTCCGCAGCGGGAAACACCATATATTTT.

The chain combines TRBV9 with TRBJ2-1; TRBD2 might be the D (5 bases). Germline values: CDR1 SGDLS, CDR2 YYNGEE. Trimming took 6 bases from V and 4 from J, leaving 14 bases between them. The CDR3 has 14 amino acids. The chain's CDR3 is CASKGRGQYNEQFF. In DNA, the CDR3 is TGTGCCAGCAAAGGAAGAGGGCAGTACAATGAGCAGTTCTTC.

About this clonotype: A much larger clone lies one base from this, so it may be a read error. This chain joins TRBV7-9 and TRBJ1-1; D not certain. CDR3 length: 13 amino acids. The germline V gene encodes CDR1 SEHNR and CDR2 FQNEAQ (reference sequence). CDR3: CASSLMGNPEAFF. For the CDR3, the DNA is TGTGCCAGCAGCTTAATGGGGAACCCTGAAGCTTTCTTT.

This clonotype showed up just a few times. The chain employs TRBV20-1 and TRBJ1-2; maybe TRBD1 (5 bases). Germline CDR1 DFQATT, CDR2 SNEGSKA (reference sequence). This CDR3 has 13 residues. V was clipped by 6 bases and J by 0 bases, with 11 bases between them. The CDR3 nucleotides are TGCAGTGCAAGGGACCGTACTAACTATGGCTACACCTTC. Translated, it gives CSARDRTNYGYTF.

This clonotype has only a few counts. V gene TRBV6-5 combines with J gene TRBJ1-2, with 7 bases aligning to TRBD1. V gave up 3 bases and J gave up 3 bases; unmatched junction bases: 4. In germline, CDR1 is MNHEY, CDR2 SVGAGI. CDR3 length: 14 amino acids. Written as DNA, the CDR3 is TGTGCCAGCAGTTATCCCGGGACAGACTATGGCTACACCTTC. Its protein is CASSYPGTDYGYTF.

V gene TRBV12-3 or TRBV12-4 combines with J gene TRBJ1-5; 9 bases fit TRBD1. The CDR3 spans 13 residues. J lost 8 bases, V lost 6 bases, and 5 bases had no gene match. CDR3 sequence: CASSPDRGKPQHF. CDR3 in DNA: TGTGCCAGCAGCCCGGACAGGGGCAAGCCCCAGCATTTT.